The TCR beta chain described here comes from a study of cytomegalovirus exposure and HLA in healthy donors. Concerning this clone itself: The target antigen is unknown.

This PCR relied on a set of 60 Vbeta primers and 13 Jbeta primers. Using immunoSEQ multiplex PCR, the repertoire was profiled, and TCRdb retains in-frame clones only, with some absent. The sample yields about 69,000 clones, just under 70% seen once. Study-wide results and caveats: Associated with cytomegalovirus, according to the listing, were around 160 TCR beta chains.

Trimming took 3 bases from V and 0 from J, leaving 8 bases between them. CDR3 length: 15 amino acids. CDR1 LNHDA and CDR2 SQIVND come from the germline V gene (reference sequence). The receptor comes from a woman aged 30 to 39 in good health and CMV-seronegative. The chain links TRBV19 to TRBJ2-2; D may be TRBD1 (5 bases). Sequencing was carried out using PBMCs. DNA for the CDR3: TGTGCCAGTAGTATTCAGGGATCGAACACCGGGGAGCTGTTTTTT. Amino acids: CASSIQGSNTGELFF.